The 19 T cell receptor beta chains below were found in one sample sequenced in a study of immune cell composition in non-small cell lung cancer. This table comes from immunoSEQ multiplex PCR, and its TCRdb copy is limited to in-frame clones, with some not included. This table holds some 1,600 clones, about 77% found once. These records were also assigned to another study, of CD4 T cells in lung cancer.

Sequencing was performed on lung tumor tissue. These receptors all stem from a human donor with non-small cell lung cancer.

Points on this clone: In the same sample, other DNA sequences code for this CDR3. The rearrangement uses TRBV11-1 and TRBJ1-2; TRBD1 aligns across 9 bases. The CDR3 is made up of 13 amino acids. Per germline, CDR1 SGHAT and CDR2 FQDESV (reference sequence). Trimming at V came to 5 bases and at J to 6 bases, leaving 4 bases not matched to a gene. The DNA of the CDR3 is TGTGCCAGCAGCCTACAGGGGGCCAATGGCTACACCTTC. Its translation: CASSLQGANGYTF.

The chain is built from TRBV11-3 and TRBJ1-1; a possible D gene is TRBD1 (6 bases). Germline V gives CDR1 SGHNT, CDR2 YENEEA. V was pared by 0 bases and J by 2 bases, with 10 bases between. CDR3 size: 15 residues. The CDR3 region is CASSLDRGFNTEAFF. Here the CDR3 DNA reads TGTGCCAGCAGCTTAGACAGGGGATTCAACACTGAAGCTTTCTTT.

The V gene is TRBV5-1, the J gene TRBJ2-6; D unresolved. Germline CDR1 is SGHRS and CDR2 is YFSETQ. The V end was cut by 0 bases, the J end by 1 base, with 11 bases between. CDR3 size: 17 residues. The CDR3 loop is CASSLAGSGSGANVLTF. The DNA for the CDR3 is TGCGCCAGCAGCTTGGCTGGATCAGGTTCTGGGGCCAACGTCCTGACTTTC.

In its sample, this clone ranks as large. The genes are TRBV7-9 and TRBJ2-7, with D possibly TRBD1 on 5 matching bases. CDR3 length: 16 amino acids. The germline CDR1 and CDR2 sequences are SEHNR and FQNEAQ (reference sequence). Trimming took off 0 bases at V and 3 bases at J, with 15 bases between the two ends. CDR3 loop: CASSLARQNRHYEQYF. CDR3 coding DNA: TGTGCCAGCAGCTTAGCCAGACAGAACCGTCACTACGAGCAGTACTTC.

The chain combines TRBV5-1 with TRBJ1-5; D gene ambiguous. The CDR3 is 14 residues long. CDR1 SGHRS and CDR2 YFSETQ come from the germline V gene. The V end was cut by 1 base, the J end by 3 bases, with 8 bases between. CDR3 amino acids: CASSLNGPNQPQHF. CDR3 nucleotide sequence: TGCGCCAGCAGCTTGAACGGTCCCAATCAGCCCCAGCATTTT.

The chain links TRBV7-9 to TRBJ1-4, with D unresolved. V was shortened by 9 bases and J by 8 bases, with 16 bases between the two germline ends. Per the germline V gene, CDR1 is SEHNR and CDR2 is FQNEAQ (reference sequence). The CDR3 is made up of 13 amino acids. CDR3 sequence: CASQRAHREKLFF. CDR3 DNA sequence: TGTGCCAGTCAGCGGGCCCACCGGGAAAAACTGTTTTTT.

The chain combines TRBV18 with TRBJ2-7; TRBD1 agrees at 7 bases. V shed 5 bases, J shed 6 bases, and the junction held 4 bases outside the gene matches. The CDR3 is made up of 12 amino acids. Germline CDR1 is KGHSH and CDR2 is LQKENI. The CDR3 DNA sequence: TGTGCCAGCTCAACGACAGGGCCCGAGCAGTACTTC. It codes for CASSTTGPEQYF.

The J gene is TRBJ2-3, the V gene TRBV4-3, with 11 bases lining up with TRBD2. This CDR3 region has 17 residues. J was trimmed by 2 bases and V by 4 bases; bases with no gene match: 8. Germline-derived CDR1 and CDR2 are LGHNA and YSLEER. CDR3 sequence: CASSRQTLAGDTDTQYF. CDR3 bases: TGCGCCAGCAGCCGACAAACACTAGCGGGGGACACAGATACGCAGTATTTT.

The chain links TRBV15 to TRBJ1-3, with D maybe TRBD1 (6 bases). There are 19 residues in the CDR3. V gave up 5 bases and J gave up 0 bases, with 23 bases separating them. The germline CDR1 and CDR2 sequences are LNHNV and YYDKDF (reference sequence). The DNA for the CDR3 is TGTGCCACCAGCGGAGCCCCGGGGGAGGGGGTCTCCTCTGGAAACACCATATATTTT. This encodes CATSGAPGEGVSSGNTIYF.

V usage is TRBV7-3 and J usage is TRBJ2-1; 7 nucleotides line up with TRBD2. The germline V gene has CDR1 SGHTA and CDR2 FQGTGA. Trimming cost V 2 bases and J 5 bases; bases outside gene matches: 6. The CDR3 runs to 15 residues. The CDR3 loop is CASSLFKRGDNEQFF. CDR3 nucleotide sequence: TGTGCCAGCAGCTTATTCAAGCGGGGTGACAATGAGCAGTTCTTC.

The chain carries TRBV5-4 and TRBJ2-1, with 11 bases aligning to TRBD2. Per the germline V gene, CDR1 is SGHNT and CDR2 is YYREEE (reference sequence). The junction had 7 bases not matched to a gene; V was cut back by 4 bases and J by 4 bases. This CDR3 has 16 residues. The CDR3 region is CASSRSTSGDYNEQFF. DNA for the CDR3: TGTGCCAGCAGCCGCTCGACTAGCGGGGATTACAATGAGCAGTTCTTC.

This rearrangement joins TRBV4-3 to TRBJ2-2; 13 positions match TRBD2. The germline V gene encodes CDR1 LGHNA and CDR2 YSLEER. This CDR3 spans 17 amino acids. After removal of 2 bases from V and 4 bases from J, the junction contained 4 bases not matched to a gene. The CDR3 nucleotides are TGCGCCAGCAGCCAATGGGGACTAGCGGGGTTCACCGGGGAGCTGTTTTTT. Translated, it gives CASSQWGLAGFTGELFF.

By sample fraction, this clone is large. The CDR3 region is CASSAQGPELFF. The CDR3 DNA follows: TGTGCCAGCAGCGCGCAGGGTCCGGAGCTGTTTTTT. This sequence joins TRBV7-9 and TRBJ2-2, with D possibly TRBD1 on 5 matching bases. Trimming took off 5 bases at V and 10 bases at J, with 11 bases between the two ends. Per the germline V gene, CDR1 is SEHNR and CDR2 is FQNEAQ (reference sequence). CDR3 size: 12 residues.

This clone was counted between two and nine times. CDR3: CASSSTASGANVLTF. Here the CDR3 DNA reads TGTGCCAGCAGCTCGACAGCCTCTGGGGCCAACGTCCTGACTTTC. The chain carries TRBV9 and TRBJ2-6, with a possible D match to TRBD1 (5 bases). Between the trimmed V and J ends, which lost 4 bases and 0 bases, there was a span of 8 bases. CDR1 SGDLS and CDR2 YYNGEE come from the germline V gene. The CDR3 consists of 15 residues.

In its sample, this clone was seen a few times. The V and J genes are TRBV6-5 and TRBJ1-2; no firm D call. Germline values: CDR1 MNHEY, CDR2 SVGAGI. The CDR3 runs to 14 residues. With 0 bases removed from V and 1 base from J, the gap between germline ends came to 6 bases. The DNA of the CDR3 is TGTGCCAGCAGTTACTCGAACAGTAACTATGGCTACACCTTC. It specifies CASSYSNSNYGYTF.

This sequence joins TRBV7-2 and TRBJ2-5; TRBD2 matches 10 bases. This CDR3 has 15 amino acids. Germline trimming cut 4 bases from V and 7 bases from J; bases unmatched to any gene: 9. Germline V CDR1 and CDR2: SGHTA, FQGNSA. The CDR3 loop reads CASSSGSGGPATQYF. As DNA, the CDR3 is TGTGCCAGCAGCTCAGGTAGCGGGGGGCCGGCGACCCAGTACTTC.

This sequence joins TRBV14 and TRBJ1-2; 8 bases map to TRBD1. Germline assignment: CDR1 SGHDN and CDR2 FVKESK. The CDR3 length is 15 residues. Trimming at V came to 2 bases and at J to 4 bases, leaving 6 bases not matched to a gene. The CDR3 sequence: CASSQIGQGIYGYTF. The CDR3 DNA sequence: TGTGCCAGCAGCCAAATTGGACAGGGAATCTATGGCTACACCTTC. The variable domain in full, completed from reference TRBV14 and TRBJ1-2, reads EAGVTQFPSHSVIEKGQTVTLRCDPISGHDNLYWYRRVMGKEIKFLLHFVKESKQDESGMPNNRFLAERTGGTYSTLKVQPAELEDSGVYFCASSQIGQGIYGYTFGSGTRLTVV.

The rearrangement links TRBV4-1 to TRBJ1-3; no clear D. This CDR3 has 14 amino acids. Trimming pared 0 bases from V and 1 base from J, leaving 4 bases between. Germline loops: CDR1 MGHRA, CDR2 YSYEKL. CDR3 sequence: CASSQDPSGNTIYF. In DNA, the CDR3 is TGCGCCAGCAGCCAAGATCCATCTGGAAACACCATATATTTT.

The rearrangement uses TRBV27 and TRBJ2-2; D may be TRBD2 (5 bases). This CDR3 contains 14 residues. Trimming removed 5 bases from V and 5 bases from J, with 12 bases in between. In germline, CDR1 is MNHEY, CDR2 SMNVEV (reference sequence). The chain's CDR3 is CASSESTGTGELFF. CDR3 DNA: TGTGCCAGCAGTGAGTCTACGGGGACCGGGGAGCTGTTTTTT.